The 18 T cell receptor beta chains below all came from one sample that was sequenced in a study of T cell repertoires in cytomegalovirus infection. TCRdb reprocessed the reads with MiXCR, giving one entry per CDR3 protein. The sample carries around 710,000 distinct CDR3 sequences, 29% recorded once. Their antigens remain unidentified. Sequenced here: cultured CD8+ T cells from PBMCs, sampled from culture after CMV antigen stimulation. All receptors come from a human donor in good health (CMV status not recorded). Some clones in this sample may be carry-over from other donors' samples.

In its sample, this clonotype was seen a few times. CDR3 region: CATSTPGGSEQYV. The CDR3, as DNA: TGTGCCACCAGTACCCCCGGAGGGTCCGAGCAGTACGTC. The J gene is TRBJ2-7, the V gene TRBV24-1, with a weak D call TRBD2 (6 bases). Germline CDR1 and CDR2: KGHDR and SFDVKD. The CDR3 is 13 residues long. With 6 bases removed from V and 6 bases from J, the gap between germline ends came to 14 bases.

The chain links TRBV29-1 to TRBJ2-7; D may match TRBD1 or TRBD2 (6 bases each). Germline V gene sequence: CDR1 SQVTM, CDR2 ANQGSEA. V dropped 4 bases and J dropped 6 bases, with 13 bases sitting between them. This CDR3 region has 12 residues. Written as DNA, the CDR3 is TGCAGCGTTGTTTCACAGGGAGGCGAGCAGTACGTC. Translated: CSVVSQGGEQYV.

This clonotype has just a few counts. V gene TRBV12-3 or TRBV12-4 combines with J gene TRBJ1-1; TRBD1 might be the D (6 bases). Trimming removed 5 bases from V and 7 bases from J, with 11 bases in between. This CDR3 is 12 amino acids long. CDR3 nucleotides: TGTGCCAGCAGTACGAAGACAGGTGAAGCTTTCTTT. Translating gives CASSTKTGEAFF.

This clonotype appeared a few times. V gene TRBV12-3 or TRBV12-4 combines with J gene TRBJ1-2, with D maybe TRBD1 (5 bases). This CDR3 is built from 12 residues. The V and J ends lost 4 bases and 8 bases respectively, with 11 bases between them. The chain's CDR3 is CASSSRGVGYTF. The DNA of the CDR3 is TGTGCCAGCAGTTCTCGGGGCGTGGGCTACACCTTC.

The DNA of the CDR3 is TGCGCCAGCAGCGCCCCAGGGAATCAGCCCCAGCATTTT. The encoded protein is CASSAPGNQPQHF. The chain recombines TRBV4-1 with TRBJ1-5; possibly TRBD1 for D (5 bases). The CDR3 loop spans 13 amino acids. Germline CDR1 and CDR2: MGHRA and YSYEKL. The V end lost 5 bases, the J end lost 4 bases, and 9 bases lay between the germline ends.

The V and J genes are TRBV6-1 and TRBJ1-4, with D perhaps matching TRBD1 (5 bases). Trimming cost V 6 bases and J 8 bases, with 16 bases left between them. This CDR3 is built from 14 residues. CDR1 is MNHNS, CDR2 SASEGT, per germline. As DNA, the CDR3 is TGTGCCAGCAGAAAACCGGGGGTCGGGGAAAAACTGTTTTTT. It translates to CASRKPGVGEKLFF.

The CDR3 DNA reads TGCGCCAGCAGCCAAGCAACAGGGGGCTTTCAGCCCCAGCATTTT. It encodes CASSQATGGFQPQHF. The J gene is TRBJ1-5, the V gene TRBV4-1, with TRBD1 matching over 9 bases. The CDR3 contains 15 residues. V was pared by 1 base and J by 6 bases, with 4 bases of the junction left unmatched. The germline V gene encodes CDR1 MGHRA and CDR2 YSYEKL.

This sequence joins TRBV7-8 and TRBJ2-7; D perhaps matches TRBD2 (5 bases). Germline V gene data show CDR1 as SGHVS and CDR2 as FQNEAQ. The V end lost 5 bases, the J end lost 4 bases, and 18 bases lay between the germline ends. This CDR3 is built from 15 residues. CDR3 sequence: CASSAGPSRAYEQYF. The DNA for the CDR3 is TGTGCCAGCAGCGCGGGTCCCTCGAGGGCGTACGAGCAGTACTTC. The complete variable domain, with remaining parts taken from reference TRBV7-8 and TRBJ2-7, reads GAGVSQSPRYKVAKRGQDVALRCDPISGHVSLFWYQQALGQGPEFLTYFQNEAQLDKSGLPSDRFFAERPEGSVSTLKIQRTQQEDSAVYLCASSAGPSRAYEQYFGPGTRLTVT.

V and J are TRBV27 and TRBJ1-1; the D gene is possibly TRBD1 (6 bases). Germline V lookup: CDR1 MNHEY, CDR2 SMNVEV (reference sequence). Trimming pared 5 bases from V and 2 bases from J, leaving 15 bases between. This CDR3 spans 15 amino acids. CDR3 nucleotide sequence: TGTGCCAGCAGTAAAATGGGGGGCGGAAACACTGAAGCTTTCTTT. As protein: CASSKMGGGNTEAFF.

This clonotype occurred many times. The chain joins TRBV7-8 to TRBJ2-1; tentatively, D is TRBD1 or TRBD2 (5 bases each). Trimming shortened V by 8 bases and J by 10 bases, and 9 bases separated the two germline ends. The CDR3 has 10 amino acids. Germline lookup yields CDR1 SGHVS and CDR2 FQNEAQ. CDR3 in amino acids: CASGDVEQFF. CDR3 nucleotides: TGTGCCAGCGGGGACGTCGAGCAGTTCTTC.

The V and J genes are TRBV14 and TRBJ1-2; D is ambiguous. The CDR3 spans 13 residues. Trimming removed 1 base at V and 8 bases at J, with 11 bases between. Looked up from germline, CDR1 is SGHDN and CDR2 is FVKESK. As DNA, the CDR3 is TGTGCCAGCAGCCAAGTAAAGCACTGGGGCTACACCTTC. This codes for CASSQVKHWGYTF.

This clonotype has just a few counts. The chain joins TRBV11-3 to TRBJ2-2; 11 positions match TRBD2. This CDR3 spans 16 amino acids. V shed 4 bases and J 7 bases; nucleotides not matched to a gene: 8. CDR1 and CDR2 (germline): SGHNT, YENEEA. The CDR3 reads CASSSFSGGEVGELFF. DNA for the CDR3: TGTGCCAGCAGCTCGTTTAGCGGGGGGGAAGTCGGGGAGCTGTTTTTT.

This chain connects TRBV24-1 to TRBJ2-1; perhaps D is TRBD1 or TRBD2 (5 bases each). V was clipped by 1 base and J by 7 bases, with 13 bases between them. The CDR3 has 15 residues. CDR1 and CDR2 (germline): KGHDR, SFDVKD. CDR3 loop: CATSDFAGARNEQFF. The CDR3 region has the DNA TGTGCCACCAGTGATTTCGCCGGGGCCAGAAATGAGCAGTTCTTC.

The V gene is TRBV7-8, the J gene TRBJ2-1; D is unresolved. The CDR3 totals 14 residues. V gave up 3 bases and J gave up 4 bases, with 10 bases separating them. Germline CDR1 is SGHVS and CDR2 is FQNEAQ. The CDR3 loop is CASSFRVGYNEQFF. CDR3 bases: TGTGCCAGCAGCTTCCGGGTAGGTTACAATGAGCAGTTCTTC.

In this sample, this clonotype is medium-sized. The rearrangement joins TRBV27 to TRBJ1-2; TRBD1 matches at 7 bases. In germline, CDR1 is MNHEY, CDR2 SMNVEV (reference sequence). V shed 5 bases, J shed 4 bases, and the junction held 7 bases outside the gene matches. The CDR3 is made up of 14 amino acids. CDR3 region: CASSPPGTVYGYTF. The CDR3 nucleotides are TGTGCCAGCAGTCCCCCCGGGACAGTCTATGGCTACACCTTC.

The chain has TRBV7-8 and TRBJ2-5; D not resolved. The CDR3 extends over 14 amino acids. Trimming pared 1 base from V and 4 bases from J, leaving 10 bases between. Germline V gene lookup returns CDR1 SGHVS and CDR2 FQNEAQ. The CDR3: CASSLGSTLETQYF. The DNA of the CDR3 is TGTGCCAGCAGCTTAGGTAGTACCCTAGAGACCCAGTACTTC.

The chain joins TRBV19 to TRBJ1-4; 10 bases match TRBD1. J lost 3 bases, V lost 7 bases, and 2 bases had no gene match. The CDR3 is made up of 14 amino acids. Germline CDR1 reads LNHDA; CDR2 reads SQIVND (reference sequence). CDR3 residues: CASTGTGANEKLFF. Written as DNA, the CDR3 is TGTGCCAGTACCGGGACAGGGGCTAATGAAAAACTGTTTTTT. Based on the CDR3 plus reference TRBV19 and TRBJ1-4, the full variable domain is DGGITQSPKYLFRKEGQNVTLSCEQNLNHDAMYWYRQDPGQGLRLIYYSQIVNDFQKGDIAEGYSVSREKKESFPLTVTSAQKNPTAFYLCASTGTGANEKLFFGSGTQLSVL.

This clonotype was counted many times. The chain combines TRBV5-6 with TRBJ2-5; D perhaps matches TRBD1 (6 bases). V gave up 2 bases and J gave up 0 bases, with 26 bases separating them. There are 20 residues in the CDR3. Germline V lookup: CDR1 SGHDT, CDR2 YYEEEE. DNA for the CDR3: TGTGCCAGCAGCTTTCTTGATTTGCACGTTGGGGGCGCCTACCAAGAGACCCAGTACTTC. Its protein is CASSFLDLHVGGAYQETQYF.